The 18 T cell receptor beta chains presented below share a single source sample, sequenced in a study of blood T cells in healthy people across ages. It was with a sample-barcoded 5' primer and a J-beta primer mix that a second PCR of about 7 to 12 cycles was run. TCRdb redid the calling of the 5' RACE reads with MiXCR, one entry per CDR3 protein. Here the sample spans 780,000 or so distinct CDR3 sequences, roughly 50% being singletons. Specimen: blood. These receptors were collected from a man aged 40-50 years in good health.

CDR3 in amino acids: CASSWAGGSNEQFF. The CDR3 DNA sequence: TGTGCCAGCAGTTGGGCAGGGGGGTCCAATGAGCAGTTCTTC. The V and J genes are TRBV12-3 or TRBV12-4 and TRBJ2-1; a weak D match, TRBD1 (7 bases). V was shortened by 4 bases and J by 6 bases, with 13 bases between the two germline ends. The CDR3 contains 14 residues.

This clonotype appeared a few times. V and J are TRBV9 and TRBJ2-1, with 10 bases lining up with TRBD2. Germline loops: CDR1 SGDLS, CDR2 YYNGEE. The CDR3 sequence is 18 residues long. With 0 bases clipped from V and 1 base from J, the junction kept 7 bases outside the gene matches. In nucleotides, the CDR3 is TGTGCCAGCAGCGTAGCACTAGCGGGACGACGTTCCTACAATGAGCAGTTCTTC. It codes for CASSVALAGRRSYNEQFF.

This chain links TRBV10-3 with TRBJ2-1; 9 bases map to TRBD2. V lost 0 bases and J lost 6; bases outside the gene matches: 6. The germline V gene encodes CDR1 ENHRY and CDR2 SYGVKD. This CDR3 has 16 amino acids. Here the CDR3 reads CAISESSGGRANEQFF. CDR3 in DNA: TGTGCCATCAGTGAGTCAAGCGGGGGGCGCGCCAATGAGCAGTTCTTC.

As DNA, the CDR3 is TGTGCCATCAGTGAGGTACAGGAAACGTACTTC. It translates to CAISEVQETYF. The rearrangement uses TRBV10-3 and TRBJ2-5; tentative D call: TRBD1 (5 bases). The germline CDR1 and CDR2 sequences are ENHRY and SYGVKD. The length of the CDR3 is 11 residues. V lost 2 bases, J lost 13 bases, and 11 bases lay in between.

The chain combines TRBV7-8 with TRBJ2-2, with D perhaps TRBD1 or TRBD2 (5 bases each). CDR3 length: 16 residues. V was trimmed by 5 bases and J by 4 bases, leaving 17 bases between them. In germline, CDR1 is SGHVS, CDR2 FQNEAQ. CDR3 sequence (DNA): TGTGCCAGCAGCCGAGACAGAGGGTCCATCACCGGGGAGCTGTTTTTT. Its translation: CASSRDRGSITGELFF.

This clonotype was observed a handful of times. V gene TRBV7-3 combines with J gene TRBJ2-7, with D maybe TRBD1 (6 bases). The germline V gene has CDR1 SGHTA and CDR2 FQGTGA. V lost 5 bases to trimming and J lost 2 bases, with 13 bases between them. This CDR3 is 14 amino acids long. Written as DNA, the CDR3 is TGTGCCAGCAGCCCCCGGGGACAAACCTACGAGCAGTACTTC. Its protein is CASSPRGQTYEQYF.

The rearrangement uses TRBV7-6 and TRBJ2-3; 7 bases line up with TRBD1. V lost 0 bases, J lost 2 bases, and 5 bases stayed unmatched. Germline loops: CDR1 SGHVS, CDR2 FNYEAQ. This CDR3 has 16 amino acids. The CDR3 nucleotides read TGTGCCAGCAGCTTAGCGCAGGACAGGTACACAGATACGCAGTATTTT. This sequence encodes CASSLAQDRYTDTQYF. Variable domain in full (rest from reference TRBV7-6 and TRBJ2-3): GAGVSQSPRYKVTKRGQDVALRCDPISGHVSLYWYRQALGQGPEFLTYFNYEAQQDKSGLPNDRFSAERPEGSISTLTIQRTEQRDSAMYRCASSLAQDRYTDTQYFGPGTRLTVL.

V usage is TRBV4-2 and J usage is TRBJ2-4; weak D call: TRBD2 (5 bases). The DNA end is a closer match to TRBJ2-7, so the J assignment may be wrong. The CDR3 contains 13 residues. Germline lookup yields CDR1 LGHNA and CDR2 YNFKEQ. CDR3 in amino acids: CASSQGGLSEQYF. CDR3 DNA: TGTGCCAGCAGCCAAGGCGGGCTCAGCGAGCAGTACTTC.

This chain connects TRBV20-1 to TRBJ2-1, with D hard to call. CDR3 length: 15 residues. Trimming took off 0 bases at V and 4 bases at J, with 13 bases between the two ends. Germline CDR1 reads DFQATT; CDR2 reads SNEGSKA (reference sequence). The CDR3 nucleotides are TGCAGTGCTAGAGATATGAGGATTTGGTACAATGAGCAGTTCTTC. Translated: CSARDMRIWYNEQFF.

The V gene is TRBV13, the J gene TRBJ2-3; possible D gene TRBD2, 6 bases. The germline V gene encodes CDR1 PRHDT and CDR2 FYEKMQ (reference sequence). V shed 5 bases and J shed 7 bases, with 13 bases lying between them. The CDR3 length is 13 residues. CDR3 protein: CASSRREANTQYF. The CDR3, as DNA: TGTGCCAGCAGCCGGAGGGAAGCAAATACGCAGTATTTT.

The CDR3 loop reads CASMSHEQFF. The CDR3 bases are TGTGCCAGTATGTCCCATGAGCAGTTCTTC. The chain uses TRBV19 and TRBJ2-1; D call uncertain. Looked up from germline, CDR1 is LNHDA and CDR2 is SQIVND (reference sequence). The CDR3 contains 10 residues. Trimming pared 7 bases from V and 8 bases from J, leaving 6 bases between.

This clonotype showed up just a few times. The chain uses TRBV10-3 and TRBJ2-7; TRBD2 matches 9 bases. The CDR3 consists of 14 residues. Trimming at V came to 6 bases and at J to 3 bases, leaving 6 bases not matched to a gene. Germline V lookup: CDR1 ENHRY, CDR2 SYGVKD. The CDR3 loop reads CAIRSGTSNYEQYF. CDR3 sequence (DNA): TGTGCCATCAGGTCCGGGACTAGCAACTACGAGCAGTACTTC.

The chain joins TRBV29-1 to TRBJ2-1; D unclear. This CDR3 spans 13 amino acids. V was cut by 4 bases and J by 8 bases, with 15 bases left in between. Germline CDR1 reads SQVTM; CDR2 reads ANQGSEA. The CDR3 sequence is CSVAEGQWDEQFF. The CDR3 nucleotides are TGCAGCGTTGCAGAAGGGCAATGGGATGAGCAGTTCTTC.

The gene calls are TRBV11-1 and TRBJ1-1, with D hard to call. The germline V gene encodes CDR1 SGHAT and CDR2 FQDESV (reference sequence). CDR3 length: 14 residues. V was trimmed by 2 bases and J by 6 bases, leaving 13 bases between them. The CDR3 DNA reads as TGTGCCAGCAGCTTACAAGTATCGGGCGCTGAAGCTTTCTTT. This codes for CASSLQVSGAEAFF.

DNA of the CDR3: TGTGCCAGCAAACATAGGGCCGAAGAGACCCAGTACTTC. Encoded protein: CASKHRAEETQYF. V is TRBV2 and J is TRBJ2-5; no clear D gene. Trimming shortened V by 7 bases and J by 3 bases, and 12 bases separated the two germline ends. Germline CDR1 reads SNHLY; CDR2 reads FYNNEI. The CDR3 extends over 13 amino acids.

The table lists this clonotype with many counts. V and J are TRBV7-2 and TRBJ2-5, with D uncertain. With 5 bases removed from V and 5 bases from J, the gap between germline ends came to 18 bases. CDR3 length equals 15 residues. The germline V gene encodes CDR1 SGHTA and CDR2 FQGNSA. CDR3 in amino acids: CASSLVWASEETQYF. DNA for the CDR3: TGTGCCAGCAGCCTTGTCTGGGCCTCCGAGGAGACCCAGTACTTC.

The chain uses TRBV27 and TRBJ2-7, with D perhaps matching TRBD2 (6 bases). Between the trimmed V and J ends, which lost 8 bases and 7 bases, there was a span of 9 bases. CDR3 length: 10 amino acids. Germline V gives CDR1 MNHEY, CDR2 SMNVEV (reference sequence). CDR3 amino acids: CASGTGEQYF. CDR3 sequence (DNA): TGTGCCAGCGGGACTGGAGAGCAGTACTTC.

Only a few counts were recorded for this clonotype. The chain recombines TRBV29-1 with TRBJ1-2; TRBD1 matches 9 bases. The V and J ends lost 6 bases and 8 bases, in that order; junction bases with no gene match: 10. The CDR3 runs to 13 residues. Germline V gives CDR1 SQVTM, CDR2 ANQGSEA. As DNA, the CDR3 is TGCAGCGTCCGTCGGACAGGGGTTCACGGCTACACCTTC. This sequence encodes CSVRRTGVHGYTF.